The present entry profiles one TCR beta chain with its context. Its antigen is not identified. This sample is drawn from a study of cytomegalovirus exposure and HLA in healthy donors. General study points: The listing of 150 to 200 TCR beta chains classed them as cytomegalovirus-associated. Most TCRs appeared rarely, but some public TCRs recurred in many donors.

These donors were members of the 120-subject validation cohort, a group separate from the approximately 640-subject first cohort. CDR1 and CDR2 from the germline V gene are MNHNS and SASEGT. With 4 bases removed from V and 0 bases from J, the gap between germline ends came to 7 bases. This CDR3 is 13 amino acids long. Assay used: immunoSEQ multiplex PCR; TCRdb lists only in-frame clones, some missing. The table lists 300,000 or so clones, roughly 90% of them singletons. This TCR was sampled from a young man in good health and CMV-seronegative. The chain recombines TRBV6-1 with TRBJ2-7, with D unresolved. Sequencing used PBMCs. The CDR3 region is CASSVSASYEQYF. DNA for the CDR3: TGTGCCAGCAGTGTAAGCGCCTCCTACGAGCAGTACTTC.